This note documents a single TCR beta chain sequence. Its antigen target is currently unknown. No clone much larger than this one lies a single base away; base qualities are absent. The entry originates in a study of T cell responses to AZD1222 COVID-19 vaccine (dated by TCRdb to the early 2020s). In the study overall: AZD1222 recipients whose second dose came at about 4 weeks and those whose second dose came at about 12 weeks were combined into one group, since spike-specific TCR depth and breadth did not differ between the two schedules. Trial participants were enrolled into age subgroups of 18-55, 56-69 and 70-plus years, which contained approximately 150, 28 and 58 TCR-sequenced participants, respectively. A total of approximately 240 trial participants underwent TCR sequencing, of whom 200 to 220 had received two doses of AZD1222 and about 25 had received two doses of the MenACWY control vaccine. The paper's findings and limits, for the study overall: No day 14 peak-response samples were available, so repertoires were characterized only after the peak T cell response. Conclusions about previously exposed vaccinees are limited because only a handful of AZD1222 recipients were SARS-CoV-2 seropositive at baseline. A significant rise in spike-specific TCR breadth and depth was observed after two AZD1222 doses relative to day 0 and relative to MenACWY recipients. Participants were mostly white British and included more females than males, and it was suggested by the authors that clonal diversity may have been underestimated. In the small 56-69-year group, the increase in depth fell short of significance, most likely because of low power. Epitopes outside the regions mutated in the B.1.351 and B.1.1.7 variants were reportedly recognized by nearly half of the unique spike-specific TCRs. The vaccine-associated CD4 TCRs covered the entire spike protein, and the dominant responses fell in regions 160-218 and 743-854.

The CDR3 regions of human TCRbeta chains were subjected to immunosequencing. In the paper's pipeline: Repertoire TCRs were checked for matches against a reference library of SARS-CoV-2-specific TCRs that had been generated using the MIRA antigen-specificity platform. Breadth was defined as the fraction of unique TCRs that were SARS-CoV-2-associated, and depth was defined as the fraction of total T cells that were SARS-CoV-2-associated. Using the MIRA data, each spike-specific TCR was mapped to the spike region that the TCR reacts to and placed in a CD4 or CD8 class. Log10-transformed breadth and depth values were compared by one-way ANOVA with Sidak's multiple comparisons tests. TCRdb stores this immuneACCESS table with in-frame sequences only. Part of the clones is absent; in the studies checked, under half of the shortfall reflects unresolved V genes, and no reason is known for the rest. D and trimming were read from the DNA, whereas the V and J calls and clone size are those reported in that table. The sample table records under 130,000 clones; 90% of these occur just once. The ten largest clones add up to around 4.8% of the sample.

The time point label on this specimen signifies: baseline before first vaccination. The vaccinee samples were drawn from two UK trials, COV001 and COV002, one of which was a single-blind randomized controlled phase 2/3 trial testing AZD1222 (ChAdOx1 nCoV-19) in healthy adults. Trial participant PBMC samples were collected at day 0 and day 28 after the second dose for TCRbeta chain sequencing. The origin of this receptor is an adult in good health. Here the sequenced sample was peripheral blood, taken on day 0 of AZD1222 vaccination.

For the CDR3, the sequence is CASSFWGQEMSRFF. The nucleotide sequence is given as TGTGCCAGCAGCTTCTGGGGACAAGAAATGAGTCGGTTCTTC. The chain couples TRBV5-4 to TRBJ2-1, with a tentative D gene TRBD1 over 6 matching bases. CDR1 and CDR2 are drawn from the germline V gene (reference sequence): SGHNT, YYREEE. V sheds 2 bases and J sheds 15 bases, leaving 21 bases between their ends. The CDR3 covers 14 residues, taking in both the cysteine and the phenylalanine. Of the read, only the CDR3 DNA is kept; its 42 bases are in frame from base 1.